This is a list of T cell receptor beta chains from one sample in a study of cytomegalovirus exposure and HLA in healthy donors. Data came from immunoSEQ multiplex PCR; TCRdb stores just in-frame clones and leaves some out. The sample contains 80,000 to 95,000 clones, approximately 70% of which appear only once. Sequencing input: PBMCs. The source is a woman aged 45-65 years in good health and CMV-seropositive. CDR3s include the opening cysteine and the closing phenylalanine or tryptophan. The D gene is left open where the match is weak. Size is stated for part of the rows, as once, few or many counts, or as a class when the clone is expanded.

D gene	V gene	J gene	clone size	CDR3 DNA	CDR3 protein
-	TRBV29-1	TRBJ2-7	few	TGCAGCGTTGTCAGCGGAGCCTACGAGCAGTACTTC	CSVVSGAYEQYF
-	TRBV5-1	TRBJ1-4	-	TGCGCCAGCAGCCCGGAGGGGACTAATGAAAAACTGTTTTTT	CASSPEGTNEKLFF
TRBD2	TRBV5-1	TRBJ2-1	-	TGCGCCAGCAGCTCCCGGACTAGCGGGAGGGCCTCGGGGTTCTTC	CASSSRTSGRASGFF
TRBD1	TRBV2	TRBJ2-1	-	TGTGCCAGCACCCTGGGACAGAGCAATGAGCAGTTCTTC	CASTLGQSNEQFF
-	TRBV7-2	TRBJ2-7	-	TGTGCCAGCAGCTTAAGCGGTTCCTACGAGCAGTACTTC	CASSLSGSYEQYF
-	TRBV18	TRBJ2-3	-	TGTGCCAGCTCACAGGGGGTAGAGGATACGCAGTATTTT	CASSQGVEDTQYF
TRBD2	TRBV2	TRBJ2-1	-	TGTGCCAGCATCCGTACCTTCGGAGGGAGCGGGGGTGTAGATGAGCAGTTCTTC	CASIRTFGGSGGVDEQFF
-	TRBV5-4	TRBJ2-5	-	TGTGCCAGCAGCCCCCGGGTGGAAGAGACCCAGTACTTC	CASSPRVEETQYF
TRBD2	TRBV19	TRBJ2-1	-	TGTGCCAGCAGAACTAGCGGGGGGCTTTACAATGAGCAGTTCTTC	CASRTSGGLYNEQFF
TRBD1	TRBV4-3	TRBJ1-5	-	TGCGCCAGCAGCCAAGATTTGGGACAGGTCGGCCAGCCCCAGCATTTT	CASSQDLGQVGQPQHF
TRBD1	TRBV28	TRBJ1-3	-	TGTGCCAGCAGGAACCCCAGGGGGATTGGAAACACCATATATTTT	CASRNPRGIGNTIYF
TRBD1	TRBV7-9	TRBJ2-5	-	TGTTCCAGCCAGAACTTCGGGACAGACCAGTACTTC	CSSQNFGTDQYF
-	TRBV5-8	TRBJ2-2	-	TGTGCCAGCAGTTTTGACAGGCGAGGCACCGGGGAGCTGTTTTTT	CASSFDRRGTGELFF
-	TRBV27	TRBJ1-4	-	TGTGCCAGCATGGTCCGGGGGGGGGAAAAACTGTTTTTT	CASMVRGGEKLFF
TRBD2	TRBV7-9	TRBJ2-1	-	TGTGCCAGCAGCGAACTAGCGGGAGGGCCCCGGGGTGAGCAGTTCTTC	CASSELAGGPRGEQFF
TRBD1	TRBV19	TRBJ1-5	-	TGTGCCAGTAGTGTACTACAGGGGTATCAGCCCCAGCATTTT	CASSVLQGYQPQHF
TRBD1	TRBV25-1	TRBJ2-7	few	TGTGCCAGCAGTGAGGCCAACAGGGGGAAATACGAGCAGTACTTC	CASSEANRGKYEQYF
-	TRBV6-1	TRBJ1-5	-	TGTGCCAGCAGCCGTCAGGGTCAGCCCCAGCATTTT	CASSRQGQPQHF
-	TRBV6-1	TRBJ2-3	-	TGTGCCAGCAGTGAAGGACTCCCAGATGCGCAGTATTTT	CASSEGLPDAQYF
-	TRBV1	TRBJ2-7	once	TGCACCAGCAACCCGATCCGGACAGCCGACTACGAGCAGTACTTC	CTSNPIRTADYEQYF
TRBD1	TRBV7-9	TRBJ1-3	many	TGTGCCAGCAGCCCTCCCACAGGGGGAAAAGGAAACACCATATATTTT	CASSPPTGGKGNTIYF
-	TRBV28	TRBJ2-7	-	TGTGCCAGCAGTTTAAGAGCGCGGGGATCGGTGGGTGGCGAGCAGTACTTC	CASSLRARGSVGGEQYF
TRBD2	TRBV7-2	TRBJ2-1	-	TGTGCCAGCAGCTTGTTCTTGACTAGCGGGAGGGCTGAGCAGTTCTTC	CASSLFLTSGRAEQFF